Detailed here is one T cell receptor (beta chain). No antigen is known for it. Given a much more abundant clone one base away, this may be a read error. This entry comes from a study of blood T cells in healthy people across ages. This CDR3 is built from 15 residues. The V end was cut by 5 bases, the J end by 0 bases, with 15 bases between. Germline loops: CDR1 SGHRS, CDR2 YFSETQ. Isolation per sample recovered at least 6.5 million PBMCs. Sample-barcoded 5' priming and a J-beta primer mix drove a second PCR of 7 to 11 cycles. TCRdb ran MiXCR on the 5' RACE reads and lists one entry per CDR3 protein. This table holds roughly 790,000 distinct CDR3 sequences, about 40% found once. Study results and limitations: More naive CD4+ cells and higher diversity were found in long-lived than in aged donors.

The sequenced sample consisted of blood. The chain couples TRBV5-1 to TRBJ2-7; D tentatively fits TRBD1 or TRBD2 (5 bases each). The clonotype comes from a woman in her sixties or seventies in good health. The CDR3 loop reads CASRLWDGPSYEQYF. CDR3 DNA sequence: TGCGCCAGCAGGCTCTGGGACGGTCCCTCCTACGAGCAGTACTTC.